Below are 25 T cell receptor beta chains sequenced from a single sample in a study of blood T cell repertoires in COVID-19. Method: immunoSEQ multiplex PCR; TCRdb's copy keeps in-frame clones and lacks some. The data show approximately 290,000 clones, 70% to 90% seen once. Sequenced sample: peripheral blood. The receptors were sampled from a human donor with COVID-19, enrolled during active disease. The donor label of this sample is uncertain.

The chain is built from TRBV27 and TRBJ2-3; 7 bases are a match to TRBD1. The CDR3 is made up of 15 amino acids. The ends lost 3 bases at V and 1 base at J; junction bases unmatched: 4. In germline, CDR1 is MNHEY, CDR2 SMNVEV (reference sequence). CDR3 sequence: CASSLRGPGTDTQYF. The CDR3 bases are TGTGCCAGCAGTTTGAGGGGGCCGGGCACAGATACGCAGTATTTT.

The genes are TRBV5-1 and TRBJ1-2; 8 bases line up with TRBD1. V was pared by 1 base and J by 4 bases, with 3 bases of the junction left unmatched. The CDR3 runs 14 residues. Germline CDR1 is SGHRS and CDR2 is YFSETQ. CDR3 residues: CASSLSGQGYGYTF. The CDR3 DNA follows: TGCGCCAGCAGCTTGTCAGGACAGGGCTATGGCTACACCTTC.

The V gene is TRBV28, the J gene TRBJ2-1, with a tentative D call TRBD2 (6 bases). CDR1 MDHEN and CDR2 SYDVKM come from the germline V gene. V lost 1 base and J 4 bases, leaving 17 bases between the germline ends. The CDR3 is made up of 17 amino acids. Here the CDR3 DNA reads TGTGCCAGCAGTTTATACCTTTCCGGGGACTTTTACAATGAGCAGTTCTTC. The encoded protein is CASSLYLSGDFYNEQFF.

The chain has TRBV5-8 and TRBJ1-3, with D hard to call. V was pared by 4 bases and J by 2 bases, with 10 bases between. CDR1 SGHTS and CDR2 YDEGEE come from the germline V gene. CDR3 length: 14 amino acids. Here the CDR3 reads CASSQDIAGNTIYF. The DNA of the CDR3 is TGTGCCAGCAGCCAAGACATTGCTGGAAACACCATATATTTT. Drawing the rest from reference TRBV5-8 and TRBJ1-3, the complete variable domain is EAGVTQSPTHLIKTRGQQATLRCSPISGHTSVYWYQQALGLGLQFLLWYDEGEERNRGNFPPRFSGRQFPNYSSELNVNALELEDSALYLCASSQDIAGNTIYFGEGSWLTVV.

J is TRBJ1-4 and V is TRBV28, with 9 nucleotides matching TRBD1. CDR3 size: 14 residues. Trimming removed 6 bases from V and 8 bases from J; junction bases left unmatched: 7. The germline gives CDR1 MDHEN, CDR2 SYDVKM. CDR3 in amino acids: CASSRQGGKEKLFF. The CDR3 DNA follows: TGTGCCAGCAGCAGACAGGGGGGAAAAGAAAAACTGTTTTTT.

The chain uses TRBV7-6 and TRBJ2-5; 8 bases align to TRBD2. Losses at the gene ends were 5 bases for V and 4 bases for J; bases not matched to a gene: 15. The CDR3 consists of 17 residues. CDR1 and CDR2 (germline): SGHVS, FNYEAQ. In DNA form, the CDR3 reads TGTGCCAGCAGCCCGACGGGTGTCTCGGGAGGGAGAGAGACCCAGTACTTC. It specifies CASSPTGVSGGRETQYF.

In this sample, this clone turned up a few times. This chain uses TRBV7-3 with TRBJ2-1, with 14 bases lining up with TRBD2. The germline V gene has CDR1 SGHTA and CDR2 FQGTGA. The CDR3 has 15 residues. V lost 7 bases to trimming and J lost 8 bases; unmatched junction nucleotides: 7. CDR3 DNA sequence: TGTGCCAGCACCGTGGGACTAGCGGGAGACCATGAGCAGTTCTTC. Translating it yields CASTVGLAGDHEQFF.

J is TRBJ2-1 and V is TRBV5-1; a weak D match, TRBD2 (6 bases). There are 15 residues in the CDR3. From germline, CDR1 is SGHRS and CDR2 YFSETQ. V was trimmed by 0 bases and J by 4 bases, leaving 11 bases between them. The chain's CDR3 is CASSLGAGSYNEQFF. The CDR3 nucleotides read TGCGCCAGCAGCTTGGGCGCGGGATCTTACAATGAGCAGTTCTTC.

This chain connects TRBV5-8 to TRBJ2-1, with D unresolved. This CDR3 region has 14 residues. CDR1 is SGHTS and CDR2 is YDEGEE in the germline V gene. Trimming pared 0 bases from V and 7 bases from J, leaving 11 bases between. Here the CDR3 DNA reads TGTGCCAGCAGCTTGGCCGACTTAAGGAATGAGCAGTTCTTC. This codes for CASSLADLRNEQFF.

This clone came up once. The V call is TRBV30, the J call TRBJ2-5, with 7 positions matching TRBD2. CDR1 is GTSNPN, CDR2 SVGIG, per germline (reference sequence). The CDR3 covers 14 residues. V shed 4 bases and J 4 bases; nucleotides not matched to a gene: 9. The CDR3 nucleotides read TGTGCCTGGACTCTCCTTGGGGGGGGAGAGACCCAGTACTTC. Its translation: CAWTLLGGGETQYF.

This clone was seen only a few times. V is TRBV7-2 and J is TRBJ1-2, with TRBD1 matching over 7 bases. Germline values: CDR1 SGHTA, CDR2 FQGNSA. The junction had 9 bases not matched to a gene; V was cut back by 1 base and J by 7 bases. This CDR3 contains 15 residues. This CDR3 is CASSLERARGFGYTF. The CDR3 DNA follows: TGTGCCAGCAGCTTAGAGAGGGCCAGGGGGTTTGGCTACACCTTC.

The chain has TRBV28 and TRBJ1-2; TRBD1 is a possible D gene (5 bases). The V and J ends lost 4 bases and 2 bases respectively, with 8 bases between them. CDR3 length: 13 amino acids. Germline V CDR1 and CDR2: MDHEN, SYDVKM. Written as DNA, the CDR3 is TGTGCCAGCAGTTCGACAGTGAACTATGGCTACACCTTC. This encodes CASSSTVNYGYTF.

The chain carries TRBV19 and TRBJ1-1; D possibly corresponds to TRBD1 (5 bases). CDR1 is LNHDA and CDR2 is SQIVND in the germline V gene (reference sequence). The CDR3 is 13 residues long. Trimming left V 5 bases short and J 1 base short, with 8 bases between. The DNA of the CDR3 is TGTGCCAGTAGTTCCCAGGGGAACACTGAAGCTTTCTTT. It is translated as CASSSQGNTEAFF. The full variable domain, completed using reference TRBV19 and TRBJ1-1, is DGGITQSPKYLFRKEGQNVTLSCEQNLNHDAMYWYRQDPGQGLRLIYYSQIVNDFQKGDIAEGYSVSREKKESFPLTVTSAQKNPTAFYLCASSSQGNTEAFFGQGTRLTVV.

CDR3 protein: CASSLSGQPNSPLHF. In nucleotides, the CDR3 is TGTGCCAGCAGCTTATCGGGTCAGCCTAATTCACCCCTCCACTTT. The J gene is TRBJ1-6, the V gene TRBV5-4; D unresolved. Germline-derived CDR1 and CDR2 are SGHNT and YYREEE (reference sequence). Deletions cut 2 bases from V and 6 bases from J, with 12 bases between. This CDR3 comprises 15 residues. Together with reference TRBV5-4 and TRBJ1-6, the CDR3 gives the full variable domain: ETGVTQSPTHLIKTRGQQVTLRCSSQSGHNTVSWYQQALGQGPQFIFQYYREEENGRGNFPPRFSGLQFPNYSSELNVNALELDDSALYLCASSLSGQPNSPLHFGNGTRLTVT.

This chain links TRBV7-9 with TRBJ2-1; TRBD1 might be the D (6 bases). The CDR3 runs to 13 residues. Looked up from germline, CDR1 is SEHNR and CDR2 is FQNEAQ (reference sequence). V shed 6 bases and J shed 3 bases, with 9 bases lying between them. In nucleotides, the CDR3 is TGTGCCAGCAGTACGACAGGCTACAATGAGCAGTTCTTC. This codes for CASSTTGYNEQFF. Full variable domain (missing parts from reference TRBV7-9 and TRBJ2-1): DTGVSQNPRHKITKRGQNVTFRCDPISEHNRLYWYRQTLGQGPEFLTYFQNEAQLEKSRLLSDRFSAERPKGSFSTLEIQRTEQGDSAMYLCASSTTGYNEQFFGPGTRLTVL.

This CDR3 reads CSAGQGVSTDTQYF. Here the CDR3 DNA reads TGCAGTGCGGGACAGGGGGTTAGCACAGATACGCAGTATTTT. This chain joins TRBV29-1 and TRBJ2-3, with 11 nucleotides matching TRBD1. The CDR3 length is 14 residues. The germline gives CDR1 SQVTM, CDR2 ANQGSEA.

The chain links TRBV5-1 to TRBJ2-7, with 9 bases identical to TRBD2. The germline V gene has CDR1 SGHRS and CDR2 YFSETQ. The ends lost 6 bases at V and 2 bases at J; junction bases unmatched: 6. CDR3 length: 14 residues. The CDR3 sequence: CASTSGLATYEQYF. CDR3 sequence (DNA): TGCGCCAGCACCTCGGGACTAGCCACCTACGAGCAGTACTTC.

This CDR3 reads CAWSEGGQGFGKLFF. CDR3 DNA sequence: TGTGCCTGGAGCGAAGGGGGACAGGGGTTCGGAAAACTGTTTTTT. V is TRBV30 and J is TRBJ1-4; 10 bases match TRBD1. This CDR3 region has 15 residues. V shed 3 bases and J 10 bases; nucleotides not matched to a gene: 11. Germline V gene lookup returns CDR1 GTSNPN and CDR2 SVGIG (reference sequence).

V usage is TRBV27 and J usage is TRBJ1-5; 7 bases agree with TRBD1. J gave up 4 bases and V 1 base, and 10 bases lay outside the gene matches. CDR1 is MNHEY and CDR2 is SMNVEV in the germline V gene (reference sequence). CDR3 size: 17 residues. In DNA, the CDR3 is TGTGCCAGCAGTTTATTATACGAGACAGGGAGTAATCAGCCCCAGCATTTT. It encodes CASSLLYETGSNQPQHF.

CDR3 residues: CATSRDVTGWATNEKLFF. Written as DNA, the CDR3 is TGTGCCACCAGCAGAGATGTGACAGGTTGGGCAACTAATGAAAAACTGTTTTTT. The rearrangement links TRBV15 to TRBJ1-4; possibly TRBD1 for D (6 bases). Trimming took off 0 bases at V and 0 bases at J, with 14 bases between the two ends. The CDR3 loop spans 18 amino acids. Germline V gene lookup returns CDR1 LNHNV and CDR2 YYDKDF (reference sequence).

The chain recombines TRBV10-3 with TRBJ1-4; the D gene is possibly TRBD1 (5 bases). CDR1 and CDR2 (germline): ENHRY, SYGVKD. With 3 bases removed from V and 0 bases from J, the gap between germline ends came to 8 bases. The CDR3 runs 15 residues. The CDR3 DNA sequence: TGTGCCATCAGTGATGGGGGGGCAACTAATGAAAAACTGTTTTTT. Residues: CAISDGGATNEKLFF.

The chain employs TRBV7-3 and TRBJ2-5; 9 bases are a match to TRBD2. Germline V CDR1 and CDR2: SGHTA, FQGTGA. The V gene end was trimmed by 5 bases and the J gene end by 2 bases; junction bases not matched to a gene: 6. This CDR3 contains 15 residues. The CDR3 loop is CASSPGLAIQETQYF. The CDR3 DNA reads TGTGCCAGCAGCCCTGGACTAGCGATACAAGAGACCCAGTACTTC.

The chain joins TRBV6-6 to TRBJ2-2, with 7 nucleotides matching TRBD2. This CDR3 has 15 amino acids. V shed 10 bases and J 2 bases; nucleotides not matched to a gene: 10. Germline V gene lookup returns CDR1 MNHNY and CDR2 SVGAGI (reference sequence). The CDR3 region is CAITLGTINTGELFF. CDR3 nucleotides: TGTGCCATCACCCTTGGGACTATCAACACCGGGGAGCTGTTTTTT.

The CDR3 sequence: CASSRGRTRETQYF. CDR3 bases: TGTGCCAGCAGCCGCGGGAGAACTAGGGAGACCCAGTACTTC. The chain uses TRBV7-8 and TRBJ2-5; 7 nucleotides match TRBD2. V trimming: 5 bases; J trimming: 5 bases; junction bases outside the gene matches: 8. This CDR3 is built from 14 residues. Germline V gene sequence: CDR1 SGHVS, CDR2 FQNEAQ. Drawing the rest from reference TRBV7-8 and TRBJ2-5, the complete variable domain is GAGVSQSPRYKVAKRGQDVALRCDPISGHVSLFWYQQALGQGPEFLTYFQNEAQLDKSGLPSDRFFAERPEGSVSTLKIQRTQQEDSAVYLCASSRGRTRETQYFGPGTRLLVL.

The rearrangement joins TRBV20-1 to TRBJ1-2; tentatively, D is TRBD1 (5 bases). The CDR3 is 11 residues long. Looked up from germline, CDR1 is DFQATT and CDR2 is SNEGSKA (reference sequence). V was cut by 4 bases and J by 11 bases, with 14 bases left in between. The CDR3, as DNA: TGCAGTGCTAAGGTCAGGGCGCTTTACACCTTC. Protein: CSAKVRALYTF.